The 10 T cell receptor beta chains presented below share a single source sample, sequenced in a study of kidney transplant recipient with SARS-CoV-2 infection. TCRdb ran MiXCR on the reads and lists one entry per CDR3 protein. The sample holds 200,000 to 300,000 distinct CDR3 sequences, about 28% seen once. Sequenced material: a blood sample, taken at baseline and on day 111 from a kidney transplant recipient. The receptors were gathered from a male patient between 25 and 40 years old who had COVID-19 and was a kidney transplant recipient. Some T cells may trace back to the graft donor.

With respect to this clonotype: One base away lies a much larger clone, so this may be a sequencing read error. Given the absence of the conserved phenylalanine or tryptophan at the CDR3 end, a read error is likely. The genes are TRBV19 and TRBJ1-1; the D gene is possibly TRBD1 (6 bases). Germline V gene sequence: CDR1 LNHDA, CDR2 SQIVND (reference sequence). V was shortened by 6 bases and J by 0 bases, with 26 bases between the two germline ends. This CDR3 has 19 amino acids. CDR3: CASSTKMAGHLTMNTEAFL. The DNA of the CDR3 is TGTGCCAGTAGCACAAAGATGGCGGGACACCTAACCATGAACACTGAAGCTTTCCTT.

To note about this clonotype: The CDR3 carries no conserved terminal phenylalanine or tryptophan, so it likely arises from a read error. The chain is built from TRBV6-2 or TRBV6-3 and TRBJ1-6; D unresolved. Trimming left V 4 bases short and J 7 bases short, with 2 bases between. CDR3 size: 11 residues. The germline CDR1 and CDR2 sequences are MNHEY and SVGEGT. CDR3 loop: CASSSNSPLHS. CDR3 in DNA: TGTGCCAGCAGTTCAAATTCACCCCTCCACTCT.

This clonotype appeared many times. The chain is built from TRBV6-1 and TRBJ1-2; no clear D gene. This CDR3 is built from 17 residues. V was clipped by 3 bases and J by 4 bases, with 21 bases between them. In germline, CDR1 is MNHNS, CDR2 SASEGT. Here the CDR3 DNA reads TGTGCCAGCAGTGAGGACGGCTCTATGCGAAAGACCTATGGCTACACCTTC. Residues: CASSEDGSMRKTYGYTF.

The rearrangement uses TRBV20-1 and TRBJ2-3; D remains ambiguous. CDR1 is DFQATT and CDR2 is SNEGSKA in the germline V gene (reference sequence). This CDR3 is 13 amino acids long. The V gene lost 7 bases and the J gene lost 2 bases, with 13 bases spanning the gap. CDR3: CSVRASSTDTQYF. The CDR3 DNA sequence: TGCAGTGTAAGGGCGAGTTCCACAGATACGCAGTATTTT.

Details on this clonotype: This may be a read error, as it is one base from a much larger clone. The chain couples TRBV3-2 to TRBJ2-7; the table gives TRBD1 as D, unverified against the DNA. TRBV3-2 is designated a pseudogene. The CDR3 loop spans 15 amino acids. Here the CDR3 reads CASSRAGTGAHEQYF. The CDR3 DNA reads TGTGCCAGCAGCCGAGCCGGGACAGGGGCCCACGAGCAGTACTTC.

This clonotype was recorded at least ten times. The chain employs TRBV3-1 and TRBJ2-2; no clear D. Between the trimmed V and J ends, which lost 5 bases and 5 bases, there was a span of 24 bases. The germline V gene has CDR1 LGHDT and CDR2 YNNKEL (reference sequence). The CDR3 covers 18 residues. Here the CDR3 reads CASSILVPISGLTGELFF. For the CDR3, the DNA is TGTGCCAGCAGCATTCTCGTTCCCATTTCAGGCTTGACCGGGGAGCTGTTTTTT.

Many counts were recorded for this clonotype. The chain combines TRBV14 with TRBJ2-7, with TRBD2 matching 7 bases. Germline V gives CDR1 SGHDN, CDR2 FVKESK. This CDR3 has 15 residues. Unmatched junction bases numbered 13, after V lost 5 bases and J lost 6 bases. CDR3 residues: CASSDLGGREFEQYF. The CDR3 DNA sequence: TGTGCCAGCAGCGACCTTGGCGGGAGAGAGTTCGAGCAGTACTTC.

In DNA form, the CDR3 reads TGCAGTGCCTTGAGTGTCGCGGGAGTCACAGATACGCAGTATTTT. This sequence encodes CSALSVAGVTDTQYF. J is TRBJ2-3 and V is TRBV20-1, with 7 positions matching TRBD2. CDR1 DFQATT and CDR2 SNEGSKA come from the germline V gene (reference sequence). The junction had 11 bases not matched to a gene; V was cut back by 6 bases and J by 2 bases. This CDR3 comprises 15 residues.

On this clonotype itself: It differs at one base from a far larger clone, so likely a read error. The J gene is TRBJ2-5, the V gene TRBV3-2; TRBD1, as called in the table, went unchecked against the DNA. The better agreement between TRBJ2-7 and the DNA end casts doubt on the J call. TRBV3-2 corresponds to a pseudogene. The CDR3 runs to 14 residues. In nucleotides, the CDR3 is TGTGCCGGCAGCGGCCGGGACGGATCCTACGAGCAGTACTTC. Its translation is CAGSGRDGSYEQYF.

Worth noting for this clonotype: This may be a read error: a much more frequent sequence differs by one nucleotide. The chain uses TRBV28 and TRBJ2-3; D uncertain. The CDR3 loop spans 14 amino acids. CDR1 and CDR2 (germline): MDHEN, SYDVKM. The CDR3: CANSLNARTDTQYF. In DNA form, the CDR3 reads TGTGCCAACAGTTTAAATGCGCGGACGGATACGCAGTATTTT.